The 27 T cell receptor beta chains in this list originate from one sample, sequenced in a study of OX40 agonist ivuxolimab in advanced cancers. Sequencing used immunoSEQ multiplex PCR; TCRdb keeps in-frame clones, though not all of them. The sample holds approximately 7,000 clones, more than 75% seen once. The sample was CD4+ or CD8+ T cells sorted from blood, taken in a trial of the OX40 agonist ivuxolimab. The receptors were sampled from an adult with an advanced solid tumor such as melanoma, head and neck, liver or kidney cancer.

The V and J genes are TRBV6-6 and TRBJ2-1; 9 positions match TRBD2. Looked up from germline, CDR1 is MNHNY and CDR2 is SVGAGI (reference sequence). The CDR3 length is 15 residues. J gave up 12 bases and V 6 bases, and 15 bases lay outside the gene matches. CDR3 amino acids: CASRLAQESGRRQFF. CDR3 in DNA: TGTGCCAGCAGATTAGCGCAGGAGAGCGGGAGGAGGCAGTTCTTC.

The J gene is TRBJ2-3, the V gene TRBV27, with D possibly matching TRBD1 (6 bases). Trimming removed 0 bases at V and 6 bases at J, with 7 bases between. Germline-derived CDR1 and CDR2 are MNHEY and SMNVEV (reference sequence). The CDR3 covers 13 residues. The CDR3 DNA follows: TGTGCCAGCAGTTTATCCCAGGGGGATACGCAGTATTTT. It yields the protein CASSLSQGDTQYF.

The chain recombines TRBV9 with TRBJ1-3; 11 bases fit TRBD1. Trimming took 3 bases from V and 4 from J; bases not matched to a gene: 6. Germline CDR1 reads SGDLS; CDR2 reads YYNGEE. The CDR3 loop spans 16 amino acids. CDR3 in amino acids: CASSGGQGALGNTIYF. DNA for the CDR3: TGTGCCAGCAGCGGCGGACAGGGGGCACTCGGAAACACCATATATTTT.

This clone showed up just a few times. DNA of the CDR3: TGTGCCACCAGACAGGGCACAGATACGCAGTATTTT. Amino acids: CATRQGTDTQYF. The chain has TRBV7-9 and TRBJ2-3, with D perhaps matching TRBD1 (6 bases). Trimming cost V 10 bases and J 1 base, with 9 bases left between them. CDR1 is SEHNR and CDR2 is FQNEAQ in the germline V gene (reference sequence). This CDR3 region has 12 residues.

This clone was recorded once. The chain joins TRBV7-9 to TRBJ2-7, with D uncertain. This CDR3 region has 13 residues. V lost 5 bases, J lost 4 bases, and 12 bases lay in between. CDR1 and CDR2 (germline): SEHNR, FQNEAQ (reference sequence). This chain's CDR3 is CASSPRSIYEQYF. DNA of the CDR3: TGTGCCAGCAGCCCCCGGAGCATTTACGAGCAGTACTTC. The full variable domain, its missing parts supplied by reference TRBV7-9 and TRBJ2-7, is DTGVSQNPRHKITKRGQNVTFRCDPISEHNRLYWYRQTLGQGPEFLTYFQNEAQLEKSRLLSDRFSAERPKGSFSTLEIQRTEQGDSAMYLCASSPRSIYEQYFGPGTRLTVT.

V is TRBV5-6 and J is TRBJ1-2; TRBD1 matches 8 bases. CDR3 length equals 14 residues. Per the germline V gene, CDR1 is SGHDT and CDR2 is YYEEEE. Unmatched junction bases numbered 9, after V lost 4 bases and J lost 7 bases. The CDR3 loop reads CASSRTGRPIGYTF. CDR3 bases: TGTGCCAGCAGCCGGACAGGGCGCCCTATTGGCTACACCTTC.

This chain connects TRBV7-9 to TRBJ1-1; D is possibly TRBD1 (6 bases). V was clipped by 2 bases and J by 4 bases, with 8 bases between them. Germline V gives CDR1 SEHNR, CDR2 FQNEAQ (reference sequence). The CDR3 covers 13 residues. CDR3: CASSLTGSTEAFF. The CDR3 DNA reads as TGTGCCAGCAGCTTAACAGGGAGCACTGAAGCTTTCTTT.

The rearrangement joins TRBV5-6 to TRBJ2-7; D unresolved. In germline, CDR1 is SGHDT, CDR2 YYEEEE. V dropped 0 bases and J dropped 4 bases, with 8 bases sitting between them. The CDR3 extends over 13 amino acids. CDR3 bases: TGTGCCAGCAGCTTGGACAGTGCATACGAGCAGTACTTC. This encodes CASSLDSAYEQYF.

The rearrangement joins TRBV7-2 to TRBJ2-7; 9 bases map to TRBD2. J was trimmed by 3 bases and V by 4 bases; bases with no gene match: 7. The CDR3 length is 15 residues. CDR1 and CDR2 from the germline V gene are SGHTA and FQGNSA. The CDR3 DNA reads TGTGCCAGCAGCTACCCTAGCGGGGCGGGCTACGAGCAGTACTTC. It yields the protein CASSYPSGAGYEQYF.

V is TRBV4-3 and J is TRBJ2-7, with 7 bases fitting TRBD1. Germline V gene data show CDR1 as LGHNA and CDR2 as YSLEER. The CDR3 consists of 18 residues. Unmatched junction bases numbered 11, after V lost 0 bases and J lost 0 bases. The CDR3 is CASSQDLTQQGLSYEQYF. Written as DNA, the CDR3 is TGCGCCAGCAGCCAAGATCTAACTCAACAGGGGCTCTCCTACGAGCAGTACTTC.

The chain links TRBV27 to TRBJ2-1; D might be TRBD2 (6 bases). The CDR3 contains 14 residues. Germline V gene lookup returns CDR1 MNHEY and CDR2 SMNVEV (reference sequence). Trimming took 2 bases from V and 9 from J, leaving 14 bases between them. The chain's CDR3 is CASSLTAWGVEQFF. CDR3 coding DNA: TGTGCCAGCAGTTTAACAGCCTGGGGGGTTGAGCAGTTCTTC.

V and J are TRBV28 and TRBJ2-7, with 7 bases aligning to TRBD2. The trim removed 7 bases at V and 4 bases at J, leaving 4 bases unmatched. This CDR3 is 12 amino acids long. Germline-derived CDR1 and CDR2 are MDHEN and SYDVKM. The CDR3 DNA is TGTGCCAGCACACCGGGGGGATACGAGCAGTACTTC. As protein: CASTPGGYEQYF.

In this sample, this clone turned up once. This chain uses TRBV11-2 with TRBJ2-7, with 7 bases aligning to TRBD2. This CDR3 comprises 14 residues. Germline CDR1 is SGHAT and CDR2 is FQNNGV. V shed 5 bases and J 1 base; nucleotides not matched to a gene: 5. The CDR3 sequence is CASSVAGSSYEQYF. CDR3 coding DNA: TGTGCCAGCAGCGTAGCGGGTTCGTCCTACGAGCAGTACTTC.

For the CDR3, the DNA is TGTGCCAGCAGGGTGACAGGGGGTTCTACTGAAGCTTTCTTT. Protein: CASRVTGGSTEAFF. The V call is TRBV28, the J call TRBJ1-1; TRBD1 matches 9 bases. Per germline, CDR1 MDHEN and CDR2 SYDVKM. V dropped 6 bases and J dropped 5; count of bases not matched to a gene: 7. The CDR3 totals 14 residues.

The chain recombines TRBV14 with TRBJ2-3; D unclear. V was trimmed by 3 bases and J by 6 bases, leaving 10 bases between them. Germline CDR1 SGHDN, CDR2 FVKESK. This CDR3 contains 13 residues. CDR3 in amino acids: CASSHAGYDTQYF. In DNA, the CDR3 is TGTGCCAGCAGCCATGCTGGGTACGATACGCAGTATTTT. Full variable domain (remainder filled in from reference TRBV14 and TRBJ2-3): EAGVTQFPSHSVIEKGQTVTLRCDPISGHDNLYWYRRVMGKEIKFLLHFVKESKQDESGMPNNRFLAERTGGTYSTLKVQPAELEDSGVYFCASSHAGYDTQYFGPGTRLTVL.

This clone was detected only once. The genes are TRBV5-4 and TRBJ1-2, with 10 bases matching TRBD1. The CDR3 is 14 amino acids. CDR1 and CDR2 (germline): SGHNT, YYREEE (reference sequence). V shed 4 bases and J 6 bases; nucleotides not matched to a gene: 6. CDR3 amino acids: CASSAGQGEHGYTF. In DNA, the CDR3 is TGTGCCAGCAGCGCAGGACAGGGGGAACATGGCTACACCTTC. The full variable domain, in which reference TRBV5-4 and TRBJ1-2 provide the parts outside the CDR3, is ETGVTQSPTHLIKTRGQQVTLRCSSQSGHNTVSWYQQALGQGPQFIFQYYREEENGRGNFPPRFSGLQFPNYSSELNVNALELDDSALYLCASSAGQGEHGYTFGSGTRLTVV.

The genes are TRBV9 and TRBJ1-2; weak D call: TRBD1 (6 bases). The CDR3 totals 17 residues. V lost 3 bases and J 4 bases, leaving 22 bases between the germline ends. Germline assignment: CDR1 SGDLS and CDR2 YYNGEE. The CDR3 is CASSAQRDNPGLYGYTF. CDR3 sequence (DNA): TGTGCCAGCAGCGCTCAACGGGACAACCCGGGGCTCTATGGCTACACCTTC.

The chain joins TRBV27 to TRBJ2-1; D remains ambiguous. The V and J ends lost 6 bases and 3 bases respectively, with 9 bases between them. From germline, CDR1 is MNHEY and CDR2 SMNVEV (reference sequence). The CDR3 is 13 residues long. CDR3 nucleotides: TGTGCCAGCAGGCCACGTGGCTACAATGAGCAGTTCTTC. Its translation: CASRPRGYNEQFF.

The chain recombines TRBV21-1 with TRBJ2-3; no check of the table's D call, TRBD1, against the DNA was made. TRBV21-1 represents a pseudogene. The length of the CDR3 is 17 residues. The CDR3 region is CASSRPGQGVSTDTQYF. The CDR3 DNA follows: TGTGCCAGCAGCAGACCTGGACAGGGAGTTAGCACAGATACGCAGTATTTT.

V usage is TRBV4-3 and J usage is TRBJ2-7; D could derive from TRBD1 or TRBD2 (5 bases each). Trimming shortened V by 0 bases and J by 2 bases, and 14 bases separated the two germline ends. Germline values: CDR1 LGHNA, CDR2 YSLEER. There are 16 residues in the CDR3. The CDR3 bases are TGCGCCAGCAGCCAAGATTGGGACGGGGTTACCTACGAGCAGTACTTC. It translates to CASSQDWDGVTYEQYF.

This chain connects TRBV7-3 to TRBJ1-1; no clear D gene. The CDR3 contains 13 residues. Germline V gene sequence: CDR1 SGHTA, CDR2 FQGTGA. V was cut by 2 bases and J by 0 bases, with 4 bases left in between. As DNA, the CDR3 is TGTGCCAGCAGCTTAGACTTGAACACTGAAGCTTTCTTT. Its translation is CASSLDLNTEAFF. Using reference TRBV7-3 and TRBJ1-1 for the parts outside the CDR3, the full variable domain is GAGVSQTPSNKVTEKGKYVELRCDPISGHTALYWYRQSLGQGPEFLIYFQGTGAADDSGLPNDRFFAVRPEGSVSTLKIQRTERGDSAVYLCASSLDLNTEAFFGQGTRLTVV.

The rearrangement joins TRBV9 to TRBJ2-2, with D uncertain. Germline V gene lookup returns CDR1 SGDLS and CDR2 YYNGEE. The CDR3 sequence is 12 residues long. Trimming took off 0 bases at V and 7 bases at J, with 4 bases between the two ends. DNA for the CDR3: TGTGCCAGCAGCGTAGTAGACGGGGAGCTGTTTTTT. This sequence encodes CASSVVDGELFF.

There are a few counts of this clone. The rearrangement joins TRBV5-6 to TRBJ2-7; maybe TRBD1 (7 bases). Per germline, CDR1 SGHDT and CDR2 YYEEEE. Trimming removed 4 bases from V and 1 base from J, with 9 bases in between. The CDR3 consists of 13 residues. CDR3 residues: CASSAGGSYEQYF. DNA of the CDR3: TGTGCCAGCAGCGCAGGGGGGTCCTACGAGCAGTACTTC.

The CDR3 DNA follows: TGTGCCAGCACTCCAGTAGGGCCTGGAAACACCATATATTTT. Residues: CASTPVGPGNTIYF. This sequence joins TRBV28 and TRBJ1-3; D gene uncertain. This CDR3 region has 14 residues. V was cut by 7 bases and J by 2 bases, with 12 bases left in between. Germline V lookup: CDR1 MDHEN, CDR2 SYDVKM.

V usage is TRBV4-1 and J usage is TRBJ2-7; no definite D call. The germline CDR1 and CDR2 sequences are MGHRA and YSYEKL. The CDR3 is 13 residues long. V lost 1 base, J lost 4 bases, and 8 bases lay in between. CDR3 DNA sequence: TGCGCCAGCAGCCAAGCTGAGTTTTACGAGCAGTACTTC. It translates to CASSQAEFYEQYF.

There are a few counts of this clone. This CDR3 is CASSLVGSVGVYYGYTF. CDR3 nucleotides: TGTGCCAGCAGCTTAGTGGGGAGTGTAGGGGTTTACTATGGCTACACCTTC. The J gene is TRBJ1-2, the V gene TRBV7-9; possible D gene TRBD1, 5 bases. The CDR3 totals 17 residues. V gave up 1 base and J gave up 3 bases, with 18 bases separating them. Germline V gene lookup returns CDR1 SEHNR and CDR2 FQNEAQ (reference sequence).

In DNA form, the CDR3 reads TGCGCCAGCACAGGACAGTCTTCCTACGAGCAGTACTTC. This sequence encodes CASTGQSSYEQYF. The chain recombines TRBV10-2 with TRBJ2-7; D possibly corresponds to TRBD1 (6 bases). Trimming pared 7 bases from V and 1 base from J, leaving 11 bases between. Germline V gene data show CDR1 as WSHSY and CDR2 as SAAADI. CDR3 length: 13 residues.